This is a list of T cell receptor beta chains from one sample in a study of T cell repertoires in cytomegalovirus infection. TCRdb analysed the reads with MiXCR anew, one entry per CDR3 protein. The table has approximately 110,000 distinct CDR3 sequences, 35% to 50% seen once. Antigens of these TCRs are unknown. The sequencing used CD8+ T cells from cultured PBMCs, collected from culture after CMV antigen stimulation. All receptors derive from a human donor in good health (CMV status not recorded). Some clones in this sample may be carry-over from other donors' samples. Both conserved end residues are part of each CDR3. The D gene is left open where the match is weak. Expanded clones get a size class; other rows say once, few or many, or leave the size out.

v_call	clone_size	j_call	d_call	cdr3_aa	cdr3_nt
TRBV27	NA	TRBJ2-3	TRBD2	CASSLGAPSGNTQYF	TGTGCCAGCAGTTTAGGGGCGCCTAGCGGGAATACGCAGTATTTT
TRBV7-7	many	TRBJ2-3	NA	CASSLDLGSDTQYF	TGTGCCAGCAGCTTAGACCTCGGGTCGGATACGCAGTATTTT
TRBV20-1	NA	TRBJ1-4	NA	CSARDLRALNEKLFF	TGCAGTGCTAGAGATCTCCGGGCGTTAAATGAAAAACTGTTTTTT
TRBV19	few	TRBJ1-5	NA	CASGYRVSNQPQHF	TGTGCCAGTGGATACAGGGTTAGCAATCAGCCCCAGCATTTT
TRBV7-6	few	TRBJ2-1	NA	CASTRLGLSSYNEQFF	TGTGCCAGCACCCGATTGGGGCTCTCCTCCTACAATGAGCAGTTCTTC
TRBV6-4	NA	TRBJ2-6	NA	CASSDRGGEANVLTF	TGTGCCAGCAGTGACAGGGGGGGCGAAGCCAACGTCCTGACTTTC
TRBV7-2	few	TRBJ2-3	TRBD2	CASSLRLAGVPDTQYF	TGTGCCAGCAGCTTGCGACTAGCGGGGGTCCCAGATACGCAGTATTTT
TRBV7-9	NA	TRBJ2-7	NA	CANSLVTGNEQYF	TGTGCCAACAGCTTAGTAACAGGAAACGAGCAGTACTTC
TRBV2	NA	TRBJ2-3	NA	CASSLGTGLGDTQYF	TGTGCCAGCAGCCTAGGGACCGGGCTTGGCGATACGCAGTATTTT
TRBV12-3/TRBV12-4	NA	TRBJ2-3	TRBD2	CASSPLLAGPWDTQYF	TGTGCCAGCAGCCCTCTTCTAGCGGGGCCGTGGGATACGCAGTATTTT
TRBV27	NA	TRBJ2-3	NA	CASRLSLGATDTQYF	TGTGCCAGCCGGTTGTCCCTCGGGGCAACAGATACGCAGTATTTT
TRBV4-1	many	TRBJ1-5	NA	CASSQVLNQPQHF	TGCGCCAGCAGCCAAGTTTTAAATCAGCCCCAGCATTTT
TRBV11-3	NA	TRBJ2-2	NA	CASSLDTGMNTGELFF	TGTGCCAGCAGCTTAGATACAGGGATGAACACCGGGGAGCTGTTTTTT
TRBV5-1	many	TRBJ1-6	NA	CASSLDPGAYYNSPLHF	TGCGCCAGCAGCTTGGATCCGGGGGCATACTATAATTCACCCCTCCACTTT
TRBV2	NA	TRBJ1-6	NA	CASIVGGYSPLHF	TGTGCCAGCATAGTAGGGGGGTATTCACCCCTCCACTTT
TRBV7-9	once	TRBJ1-2	NA	CASSLGTGHDGYTF	TGTGCCAGCAGCTTAGGAACGGGACACGACGGCTACACCTTC
TRBV3-1	few	TRBJ2-3	TRBD2	CASSQDLSAGGADTQYF	TGTGCCAGCAGCCAAGATCTGTCGGCGGGGGGGGCAGATACGCAGTATTTT
TRBV7-2	few	TRBJ1-1	NA	CASSLISVVTTEAFF	TGTGCCAGCAGCTTAATTTCCGTCGTTACGACTGAAGCTTTCTTT
TRBV15	NA	TRBJ1-2	TRBD1	CATSPGQGAHGYTF	TGTGCCACCAGTCCTGGACAGGGGGCGCATGGCTACACCTTC
TRBV19	NA	TRBJ1-1	NA	CASSIGPLEAFF	TGTGCCAGTAGTATAGGACCCCTTGAAGCTTTCTTT
TRBV12-3/TRBV12-4	few	TRBJ2-5	NA	CASSLIGLLETQYF	TGTGCCAGCAGTTTAATCGGCCTCCTAGAGACCCAGTACTTC